This TCR beta chain was obtained from a study of blood T cell repertoires in COVID-19 (dated by TCRdb to the early 2020s). At the level of the whole study: Samples from collaborators originated in the United States, Italy and Spain and spanned both the acute and convalescent phases of COVID-19. The material from the prospective study consisted of cDNA or gDNA derived from T cells, B-cell-depleted T cells, or PBMCs. Subjects who had been exposed to COVID-19, were actively infected with it, or had recovered from it provided the deeply sampled blood TCRbeta repertoires that made up the dataset. The repertoires were made available in a free public database intended to serve as a resource for research on the immune response to SARS-CoV-2. The samples were drawn from two sources: the first 160 participants of the ongoing ImmuneRACE study, and 1,000 to 1,500 subjects contributed by 6 global collaborators. The sample metadata nearly always contained a de-identified subject ID, COVID-19 status, age in years and sex. HLA class I and class II types, where available, came from metadata supplied by the sample provider rather than from assay-based typing. Overall study outcomes, separate from this receptor: The amount of clinical and demographic metadata varied by source and participant and was provided uncurated.

At one collaborating source in Seattle, patients were enrolled during active infection and were followed longitudinally through the course of disease. Whole blood was collected in K2EDTA tubes by collaborating institutions according to the institutions' own protocols. Collaborator samples were shipped for TCRbeta analysis as frozen whole blood, isolated PBMCs, or DNA extracted from either sample type. The immunoSEQ Assay, a bias-controlled multiplex PCR, was used to amplify TCRbeta CDR3 regions from genomic DNA. Per the authors' processing: The number of nucleated cells in each sample was estimated from the amplification of reference gene primers within the assay. Sequence reads were collapsed and filtered to measure the absolute abundance of every unique TCRbeta CDR3 rearrangement. For each sample, productive Simpson clonality was calculated by taking the square root of Simpson's diversity index across productive rearrangements. TCRdb provides this immuneACCESS table in a form limited to in-frame rearrangements. Some clones are lacking; in checked studies, under half of them reflect an unresolved V gene, and why the rest are absent is not known. D and trimming come from the DNA, and the V and J calls and clone size come from that table. For this sample there are almost 25,000 clones; more than 80% appear just once. The ten largest clones add up to 2% to 2.5% of the sample.

A remark on this clone: Its antigen remains unidentified. Qualities for individual bases were not recorded, and no much larger clone is one base off.

Trimming at the junction amounts to 4 bases on V and 0 bases on J, and the germline ends lie 12 bases apart. The CDR3 goes from the cysteine to the phenylalanine over 15 residues. CDR3 DNA only is kept here, 45 bases in frame from base 1. Based on the germline V gene, the CDR1 and CDR2 sequences are SGHVS and FQNEAQ. The clonotype originates from a woman aged 70-85 years with COVID-19, enrolled during active disease. The sample was peripheral blood. Recombination connected TRBV7-8 to TRBJ2-5, with no reliable assignment of the D segment. The CDR3 corresponds to CASSSPTGYQETQYF. The DNA is as follows: TGTGCCAGCAGCTCCCCGACTGGGTACCAAGAGACCCAGTACTTC.